This T cell receptor (beta chain) was sequenced for a study of blood T cell repertoires in COVID-19. In the study overall: Nucleic acid was either cDNA or gDNA, and it came from T cells, B-cell-depleted T cells, or PBMCs.

Assay used: immunoSEQ multiplex PCR; TCRdb lists only in-frame clones, some missing. The data show under 200,000 clones, with about 84% seen just once and 5.6% held by the top ten. All enrollees were roughly 18 to 100 years old and from 24 US areas. CDR1 and CDR2 from the germline V gene are WNHNN and SYGVQD (reference sequence). The trim removed 6 bases at V and 3 bases at J, leaving 8 bases unmatched. The CDR3 totals 15 residues. The sequence was collected from a man aged 40-49 years with acute COVID-19. The sample was PBMCs or T cells enriched from blood (not recorded which). The V and J genes are TRBV10-1 and TRBJ2-1; 7 nucleotides align to TRBD1. As DNA, the CDR3 is TGCGCCAGCAGGGAAAAGGGGGACAGCTACAATGAGCAGTTCTTC. It codes for CASREKGDSYNEQFF.